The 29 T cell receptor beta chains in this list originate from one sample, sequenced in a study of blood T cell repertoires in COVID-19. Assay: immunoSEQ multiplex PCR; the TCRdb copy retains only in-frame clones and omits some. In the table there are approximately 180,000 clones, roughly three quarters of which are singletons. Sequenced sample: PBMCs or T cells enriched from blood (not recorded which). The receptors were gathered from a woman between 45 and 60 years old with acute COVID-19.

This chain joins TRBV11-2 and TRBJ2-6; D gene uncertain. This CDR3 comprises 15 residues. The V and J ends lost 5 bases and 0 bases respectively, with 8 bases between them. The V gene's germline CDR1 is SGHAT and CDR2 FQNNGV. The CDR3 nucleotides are TGTGCCAGCAGCCGAGCACTCTCTGGGGCCAACGTCCTGACTTTC. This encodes CASSRALSGANVLTF.

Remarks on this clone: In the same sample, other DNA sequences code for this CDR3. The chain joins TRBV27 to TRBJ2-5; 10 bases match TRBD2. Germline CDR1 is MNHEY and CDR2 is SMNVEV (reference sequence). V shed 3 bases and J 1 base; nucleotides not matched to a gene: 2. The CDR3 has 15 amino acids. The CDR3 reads CASSFLAGGQETQYF. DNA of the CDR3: TGTGCCAGCAGTTTTTTAGCGGGGGGCCAAGAGACCCAGTACTTC.

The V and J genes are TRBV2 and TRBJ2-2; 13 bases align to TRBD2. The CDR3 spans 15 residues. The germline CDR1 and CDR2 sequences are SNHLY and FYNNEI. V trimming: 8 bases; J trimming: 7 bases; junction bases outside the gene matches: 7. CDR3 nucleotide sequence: TGTGCCAGCCTAATCCGACTAGCGGGGGGCGGGGAGCTGTTTTTT. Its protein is CASLIRLAGGGELFF.

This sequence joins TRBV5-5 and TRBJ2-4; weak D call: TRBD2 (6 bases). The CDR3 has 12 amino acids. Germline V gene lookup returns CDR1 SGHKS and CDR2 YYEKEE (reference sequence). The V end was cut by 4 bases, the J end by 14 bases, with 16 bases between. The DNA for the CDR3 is TGTGCCAGCAGCCCCCGGGAGTATTCGGAGTACTTC. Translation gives CASSPREYSEYF.

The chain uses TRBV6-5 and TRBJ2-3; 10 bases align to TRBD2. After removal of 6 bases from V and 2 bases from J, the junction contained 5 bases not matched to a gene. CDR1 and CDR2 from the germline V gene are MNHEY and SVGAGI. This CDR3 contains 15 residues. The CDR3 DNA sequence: TGTGCCAGCAGATCCGGACTAGCGGCCACAGATACGCAGTATTTT. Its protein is CASRSGLAATDTQYF.

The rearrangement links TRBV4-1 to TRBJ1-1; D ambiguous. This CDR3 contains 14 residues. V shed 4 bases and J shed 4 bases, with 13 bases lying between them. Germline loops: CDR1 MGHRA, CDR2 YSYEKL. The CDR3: CASSPQSKSTEAFF. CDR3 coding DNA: TGCGCCAGCAGCCCACAGTCAAAATCCACTGAAGCTTTCTTT.

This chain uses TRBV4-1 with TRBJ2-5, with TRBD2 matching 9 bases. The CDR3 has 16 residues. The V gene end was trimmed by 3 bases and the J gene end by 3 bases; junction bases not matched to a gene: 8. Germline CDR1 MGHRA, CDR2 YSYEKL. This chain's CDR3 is CASSHAGLASEETQYF. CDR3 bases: TGCGCCAGCAGCCATGCGGGACTAGCAAGTGAAGAGACCCAGTACTTC.

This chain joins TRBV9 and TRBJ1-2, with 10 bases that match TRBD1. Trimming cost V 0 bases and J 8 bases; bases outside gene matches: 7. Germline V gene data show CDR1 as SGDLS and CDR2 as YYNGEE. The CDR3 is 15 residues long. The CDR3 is CASSVAGTGVPGYTF. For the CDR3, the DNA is TGTGCCAGCAGCGTAGCCGGGACAGGGGTTCCCGGCTACACCTTC. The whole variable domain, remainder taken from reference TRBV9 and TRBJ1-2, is DSGVTQTPKHLITATGQRVTLRCSPRSGDLSVYWYQQSLDQGLQFLIQYYNGEERAKGNILERFSAQQFPDLHSELNLSSLELGDSALYFCASSVAGTGVPGYTFGSGTRLTVV.

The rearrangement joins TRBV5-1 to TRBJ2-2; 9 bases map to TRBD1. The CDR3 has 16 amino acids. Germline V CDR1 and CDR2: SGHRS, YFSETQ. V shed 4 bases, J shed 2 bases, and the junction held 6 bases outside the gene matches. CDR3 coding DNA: TGCGCCAGCAGCCCGGGACAGGGATTCAACACCGGGGAGCTGTTTTTT. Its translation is CASSPGQGFNTGELFF.

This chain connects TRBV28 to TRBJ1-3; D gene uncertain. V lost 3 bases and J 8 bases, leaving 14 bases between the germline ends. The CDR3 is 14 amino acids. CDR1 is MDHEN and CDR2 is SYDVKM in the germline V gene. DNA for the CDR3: TGTGCCAGCAGTTTCTCGGAGGCGGCGGACACCATATATTTT. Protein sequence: CASSFSEAADTIYF.

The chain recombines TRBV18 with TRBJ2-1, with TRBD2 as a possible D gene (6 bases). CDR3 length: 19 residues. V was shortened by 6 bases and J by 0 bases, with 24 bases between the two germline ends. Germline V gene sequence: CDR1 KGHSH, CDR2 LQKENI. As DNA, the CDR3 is TGTGCCAGCTCCGGCCGGGGCGGTTCCGGGGGTAGCTCCTACAATGAGCAGTTCTTC. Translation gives CASSGRGGSGGSSYNEQFF.

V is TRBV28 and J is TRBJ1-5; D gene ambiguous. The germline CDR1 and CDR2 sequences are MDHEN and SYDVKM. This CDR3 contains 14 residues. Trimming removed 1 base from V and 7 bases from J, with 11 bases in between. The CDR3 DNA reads TGTGCCAGCAGTTTATTCGGTTCTGTGCAGCCCCAGCATTTT. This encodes CASSLFGSVQPQHF.

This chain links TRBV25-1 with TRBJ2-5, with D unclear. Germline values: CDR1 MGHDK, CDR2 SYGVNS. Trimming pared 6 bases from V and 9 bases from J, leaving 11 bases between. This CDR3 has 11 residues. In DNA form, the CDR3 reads TGTGCCAGCAGCCCTAAATCGGCCCAGTACTTC. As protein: CASSPKSAQYF.

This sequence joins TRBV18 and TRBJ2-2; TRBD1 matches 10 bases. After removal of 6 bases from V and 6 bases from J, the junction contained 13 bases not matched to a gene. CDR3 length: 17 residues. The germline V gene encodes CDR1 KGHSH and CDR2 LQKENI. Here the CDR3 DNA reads TGTGCCAGCTCGCTTACTTCCGGGACAGGGGTCGCCGGGGAGCTGTTTTTT. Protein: CASSLTSGTGVAGELFF.

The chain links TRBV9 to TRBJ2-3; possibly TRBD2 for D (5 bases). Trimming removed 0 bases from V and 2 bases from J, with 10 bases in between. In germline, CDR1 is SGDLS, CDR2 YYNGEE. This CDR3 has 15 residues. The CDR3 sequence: CASSVVSAATDTQYF. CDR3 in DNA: TGTGCCAGCAGCGTAGTTAGCGCGGCCACAGATACGCAGTATTTT.

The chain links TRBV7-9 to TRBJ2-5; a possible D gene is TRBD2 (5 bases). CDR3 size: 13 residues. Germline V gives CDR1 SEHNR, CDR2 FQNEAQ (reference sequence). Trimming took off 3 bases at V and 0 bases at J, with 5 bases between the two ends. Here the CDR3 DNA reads TGTGCCAGCAGCTTCGGGAACCAAGAGACCCAGTACTTC. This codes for CASSFGNQETQYF.

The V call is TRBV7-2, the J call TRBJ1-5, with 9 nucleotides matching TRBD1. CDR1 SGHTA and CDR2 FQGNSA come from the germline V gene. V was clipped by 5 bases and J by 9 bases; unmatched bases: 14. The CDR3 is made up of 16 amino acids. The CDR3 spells CASSADSGTGFRPQHF. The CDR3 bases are TGTGCCAGCAGCGCCGATTCCGGGACAGGGTTCCGGCCCCAGCATTTT.

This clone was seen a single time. The CDR3 region has the DNA TGTGCCAGCAGCTCCTCAGGGGCGACAGATACGCAGTATTTT. Protein product: CASSSSGATDTQYF. The V call is TRBV7-2, the J call TRBJ2-3; possible D gene TRBD1, 6 bases. The V and J ends lost 4 bases and 3 bases respectively, with 11 bases between them. CDR3 length: 14 residues. Per the germline V gene, CDR1 is SGHTA and CDR2 is FQGNSA. The whole variable domain, filled in from reference TRBV7-2 and TRBJ2-3, reads GAGVSQSPSNKVTEKGKDVELRCDPISGHTALYWYRQSLGQGLEFLIYFQGNSAPDKSGLPSDRFSAERTGGSVSTLTIQRTQQEDSAVYLCASSSSGATDTQYFGPGTRLTVL.

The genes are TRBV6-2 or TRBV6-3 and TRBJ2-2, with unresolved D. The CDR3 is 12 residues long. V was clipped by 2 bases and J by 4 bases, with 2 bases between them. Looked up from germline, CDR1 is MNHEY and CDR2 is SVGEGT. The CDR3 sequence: CASSYRTGELFF. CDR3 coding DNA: TGTGCCAGCAGTTACCGCACCGGGGAGCTGTTTTTT.

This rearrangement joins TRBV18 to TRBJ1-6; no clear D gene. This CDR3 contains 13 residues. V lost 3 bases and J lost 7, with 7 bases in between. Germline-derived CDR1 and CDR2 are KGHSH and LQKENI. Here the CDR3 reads CASSPLQNSPLHF. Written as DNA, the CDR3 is TGTGCCAGCTCACCTTTACAGAATTCACCCCTCCACTTT.

The CDR3 DNA reads TGTGCCAGCAGGGACAGGTTTGATTCTGGCTACACCTTC. Amino acid sequence: CASRDRFDSGYTF. This sequence joins TRBV6-5 and TRBJ1-2; 7 positions agree with TRBD1. J was trimmed by 7 bases and V by 6 bases; bases with no gene match: 8. Germline V gives CDR1 MNHEY, CDR2 SVGAGI. The CDR3 totals 13 residues.

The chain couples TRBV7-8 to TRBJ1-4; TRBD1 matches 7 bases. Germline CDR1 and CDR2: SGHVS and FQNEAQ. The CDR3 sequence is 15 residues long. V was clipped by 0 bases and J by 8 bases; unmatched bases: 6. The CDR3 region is CASSLATGSSEKLFF. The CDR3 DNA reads TGTGCCAGCAGCTTAGCGACAGGGTCCAGCGAAAAACTGTTTTTT.

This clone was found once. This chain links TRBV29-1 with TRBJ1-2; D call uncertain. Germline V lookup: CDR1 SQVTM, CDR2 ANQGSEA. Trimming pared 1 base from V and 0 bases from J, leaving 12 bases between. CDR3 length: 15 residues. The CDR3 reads CSVEGAAASNYGYTF. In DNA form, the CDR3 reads TGCAGCGTTGAAGGGGCAGCAGCCTCTAACTATGGCTACACCTTC.

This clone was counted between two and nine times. This CDR3 is CASSPGTYTGELFF. DNA of the CDR3: TGTGCCAGCAGCCCAGGGACTTACACCGGGGAGCTGTTTTTT. The chain recombines TRBV7-2 with TRBJ2-2, with D maybe TRBD2 (6 bases). CDR1 and CDR2 from the germline V gene are SGHTA and FQGNSA. CDR3 size: 14 residues. Trimming took 5 bases from V and 3 from J, leaving 10 bases between them.

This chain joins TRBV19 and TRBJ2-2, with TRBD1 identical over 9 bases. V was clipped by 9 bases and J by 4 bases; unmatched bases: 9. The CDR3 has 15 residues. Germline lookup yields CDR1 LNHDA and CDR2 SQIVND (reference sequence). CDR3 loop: CASQTQTGGTGELFF. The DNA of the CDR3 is TGTGCCAGCCAGACACAGACAGGGGGCACCGGGGAGCTGTTTTTT.

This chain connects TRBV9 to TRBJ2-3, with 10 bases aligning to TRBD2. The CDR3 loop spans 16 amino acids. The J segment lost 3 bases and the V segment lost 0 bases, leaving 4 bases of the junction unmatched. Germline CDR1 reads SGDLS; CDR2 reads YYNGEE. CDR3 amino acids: CASSVGAGGLTDTQYF. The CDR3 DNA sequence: TGTGCCAGCAGCGTAGGAGCGGGGGGGCTAACAGATACGCAGTATTTT.

CDR3 region: CASSLVRQLNTEAFF. The CDR3, as DNA: TGTGCCAGCAGCTTAGTGCGGCAGTTGAACACTGAAGCTTTCTTT. The chain couples TRBV7-8 to TRBJ1-1; D is unclear. Trimming took off 1 base at V and 0 bases at J, with 9 bases between the two ends. Germline values: CDR1 SGHVS, CDR2 FQNEAQ. This CDR3 comprises 15 residues.

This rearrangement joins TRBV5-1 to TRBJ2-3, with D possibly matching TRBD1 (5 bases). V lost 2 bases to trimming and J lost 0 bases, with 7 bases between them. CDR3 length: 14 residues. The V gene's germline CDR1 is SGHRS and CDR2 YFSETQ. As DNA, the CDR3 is TGCGCCAGCAGCTTACGACAGAGCACAGATACGCAGTATTTT. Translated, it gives CASSLRQSTDTQYF.

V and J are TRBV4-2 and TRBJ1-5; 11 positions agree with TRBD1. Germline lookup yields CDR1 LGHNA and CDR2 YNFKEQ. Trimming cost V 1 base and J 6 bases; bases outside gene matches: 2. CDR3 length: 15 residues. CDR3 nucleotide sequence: TGTGCCAGCAGCCAAGGGGACAGGGGGTTTCAGCCCCAGCATTTT. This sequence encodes CASSQGDRGFQPQHF.